Below, 13 T cell receptor beta chains from the same sample are listed, as sequenced in a study of blood T cell repertoires in COVID-19. Measured with immunoSEQ multiplex PCR; TCRdb has only the in-frame clones, and not every one. Of about 140,000 clones in the sample, roughly four fifths were seen once. What was sequenced was peripheral blood. The receptor source for this set is a human donor in a cohort sampled during active COVID-19.

The chain carries TRBV7-6 and TRBJ2-7; D is perhaps TRBD2 (6 bases). Germline assignment: CDR1 SGHVS and CDR2 FNYEAQ. V lost 1 base and J lost 1, with 11 bases in between. CDR3 length: 15 residues. DNA for the CDR3: TGTGCCAGCAGCTTAGGCGGGGACCGATCCTACGAGCAGTACTTC. It specifies CASSLGGDRSYEQYF.

This sequence joins TRBV19 and TRBJ2-7; the match to TRBD1 covers 8 bases. In germline, CDR1 is LNHDA, CDR2 SQIVND (reference sequence). The V gene end was trimmed by 6 bases and the J gene end by 1 base; junction bases not matched to a gene: 8. The CDR3 consists of 15 residues. CDR3 in amino acids: CASRPGTGYSYEQYF. CDR3 in DNA: TGTGCCAGTAGGCCCGGGACAGGTTATTCCTACGAGCAGTACTTC. Based on the CDR3 plus reference TRBV19 and TRBJ2-7, the full variable domain is DGGITQSPKYLFRKEGQNVTLSCEQNLNHDAMYWYRQDPGQGLRLIYYSQIVNDFQKGDIAEGYSVSREKKESFPLTVTSAQKNPTAFYLCASRPGTGYSYEQYFGPGTRLTVT.

This chain uses TRBV19 with TRBJ1-1, with TRBD1 matching over 11 bases. The trim removed 7 bases at V and 4 bases at J, leaving 8 bases unmatched. Per germline, CDR1 LNHDA and CDR2 SQIVND (reference sequence). The CDR3 is 15 residues long. The DNA of the CDR3 is TGTGCCAGTACCTTTACCGGGACAGGGGGCACTGAAGCTTTCTTT. Residues: CASTFTGTGGTEAFF.

This chain uses TRBV5-1 with TRBJ2-7; no reliable D call. Germline CDR1 is SGHRS and CDR2 is YFSETQ. The CDR3 length is 12 residues. V was cut by 4 bases and J by 4 bases, with 9 bases left in between. The CDR3 DNA is TGCGCCAGCAGCCCTACCGGGTACGAGCAGTACTTC. It specifies CASSPTGYEQYF. The variable domain in full, with the rest retrieved from reference TRBV5-1 and TRBJ2-7, is KAGVTQTPRYLIKTRGQQVTLSCSPISGHRSVSWYQQTPGQGLQFLFEYFSETQRNKGNFPGRFSGRQFSNSRSEMNVSTLELGDSALYLCASSPTGYEQYFGPGTRLTVT.

V is TRBV5-1 and J is TRBJ2-5, with D possibly matching TRBD2 (6 bases). This CDR3 comprises 12 residues. V gave up 5 bases and J gave up 6 bases, with 11 bases separating them. Germline CDR1 SGHRS, CDR2 YFSETQ. CDR3 region: CASRSEGKTQYF. The DNA of the CDR3 is TGCGCCAGCAGGTCGGAGGGGAAGACCCAGTACTTC. The variable domain in full, with the rest retrieved from reference TRBV5-1 and TRBJ2-5, is KAGVTQTPRYLIKTRGQQVTLSCSPISGHRSVSWYQQTPGQGLQFLFEYFSETQRNKGNFPGRFSGRQFSNSRSEMNVSTLELGDSALYLCASRSEGKTQYFGPGTRLLVL.

V gene TRBV24-1 combines with J gene TRBJ2-1; 9 bases agree with TRBD2. Germline lookup yields CDR1 KGHDR and CDR2 SFDVKD. The CDR3 runs to 15 residues. The V gene end was trimmed by 5 bases and the J gene end by 7 bases; junction bases not matched to a gene: 8. The CDR3 nucleotides are TGTGCCACCAGTGCTGGTGGACTAGCGTGGAATGAGCAGTTCTTC. Translating it yields CATSAGGLAWNEQFF.

The chain joins TRBV27 to TRBJ2-3; no definite D call. The V gene lost 4 bases and the J gene lost 3 bases, with 11 bases spanning the gap. The germline V gene encodes CDR1 MNHEY and CDR2 SMNVEV (reference sequence). The CDR3 contains 14 residues. DNA of the CDR3: TGTGCCAGCAGTTCACAGCCATGGACAGATACGCAGTATTTT. Encoded protein: CASSSQPWTDTQYF.

The J gene is TRBJ1-2, the V gene TRBV3-1 (or the pseudogene TRBV3-2); TRBD1 matches at 9 bases. V lost 5 bases to trimming and J lost 6 bases; unmatched junction nucleotides: 7. The CDR3 totals 14 residues. CDR1 is LGHDT, CDR2 YNNKEL, per germline (reference sequence). The CDR3 protein is CASSNRDRENGYTF. Here the CDR3 DNA reads TGTGCCAGCAGCAACCGGGACAGGGAAAATGGCTACACCTTC.

This clone was observed a single time. The rearrangement joins TRBV7-2 to TRBJ1-2; 9 nucleotides line up with TRBD1. Losses at the gene ends were 5 bases for V and 5 bases for J; bases not matched to a gene: 9. The germline V gene has CDR1 SGHTA and CDR2 FQGNSA. CDR3 length: 15 residues. This chain's CDR3 is CASSLGAGQGYGYTF. DNA of the CDR3: TGTGCCAGCAGCCTAGGAGCTGGACAGGGGTATGGCTACACCTTC.

This sequence joins TRBV7-9 and TRBJ2-3; D gene ambiguous. Germline V lookup: CDR1 SEHNR, CDR2 FQNEAQ (reference sequence). V gave up 6 bases and J gave up 0 bases, with 10 bases separating them. CDR3 length equals 14 residues. In DNA form, the CDR3 reads TGTGCCAGCAGTCTTGTCGGGAGCACAGATACGCAGTATTTT. It yields the protein CASSLVGSTDTQYF.

J is TRBJ2-1 and V is TRBV24-1; weak D call: TRBD2 (5 bases). V lost 5 bases and J lost 0, with 19 bases in between. Germline assignment: CDR1 KGHDR and CDR2 SFDVKD. The CDR3 spans 18 residues. CDR3 loop: CATSGVQAAEGSYNEQFF. In DNA form, the CDR3 reads TGTGCCACCAGTGGCGTCCAGGCAGCAGAGGGCTCCTACAATGAGCAGTTCTTC.

The chain recombines TRBV19 with TRBJ2-5; D may be TRBD1 (5 bases). Per the germline V gene, CDR1 is LNHDA and CDR2 is SQIVND (reference sequence). This CDR3 spans 15 amino acids. CDR3 sequence reads: CAPCPGPQGQETQYF. The CDR3, as DNA: TGTGCGCCCTGCCCTGGACCCCAGGGCCAAGAGACCCAGTACTTC.

This clone was detected once. The chain couples TRBV2 to TRBJ1-1; a weak D match, TRBD1 (6 bases). Germline assignment: CDR1 SNHLY and CDR2 FYNNEI. The CDR3 sequence is 12 residues long. Trimming took 8 bases from V and 1 from J, leaving 8 bases between them. The CDR3 DNA reads TGTGCCAGCGGCAGGGGGAACACTGAAGCTTTCTTT. Translated, it gives CASGRGNTEAFF.